Following are 5 T cell receptor beta chains from one sample sequenced in a study of cytomegalovirus exposure and HLA in healthy donors. The repertoire was sequenced with immunoSEQ multiplex PCR; TCRdb's copy has only in-frame clones and lacks some. The sample has over 150,000 clones, about 89% seen once. The sample comprised PBMCs. The origin of the receptors is a young woman in good health and CMV-seropositive.

The V call is TRBV6-6, the J call TRBJ2-3; D is unresolved. Trimming stripped 3 bases from V and 6 bases from J, with 4 bases between. CDR1 and CDR2 from the germline V gene are MNHNY and SVGAGI (reference sequence). The CDR3 length is 11 residues. The CDR3 sequence: CASSYMDTQYF. Written as DNA, the CDR3 is TGTGCCAGCAGTTATATGGATACGCAGTATTTT.

This chain connects TRBV27 to TRBJ2-1, with D possibly matching TRBD2 (6 bases). Between the trimmed V and J ends, which lost 1 base and 0 bases, there was a span of 10 bases. The CDR3 is 16 amino acids. Germline lookup yields CDR1 MNHEY and CDR2 SMNVEV (reference sequence). This chain's CDR3 is CASSLLAASSYNEQFF. In DNA, the CDR3 is TGTGCCAGCAGTTTATTAGCGGCCAGCTCCTACAATGAGCAGTTCTTC.

A remark on this clone: A junction end diverges from the germline sequence, so it may reflect a read error. The chain couples TRBV30 to TRBJ1-6; D uncertain. Germline V gene data show CDR1 as GTSNPN and CDR2 as SVGIG (reference sequence). This CDR3 comprises 14 residues. The CDR3 region has the DNA TGTGCCCGGAGGGCGGGCTCCTATAATTCACCCCTCCACTTT. This translates into CARRAGSYNSPLHF.

Written as DNA, the CDR3 is TGTGCCGCAGGGACAGGGCCCTACGAGCAGTACTTC. This translates into CAAGTGPYEQYF. The rearrangement uses TRBV15 and TRBJ2-7; 9 nucleotides line up with TRBD1. From germline, CDR1 is LNHNV and CDR2 YYDKDF (reference sequence). This CDR3 has 12 amino acids. The V gene end was trimmed by 11 bases and the J gene end by 2 bases; junction bases not matched to a gene: 4.

V usage is TRBV5-1 and J usage is TRBJ2-5; 12 bases match TRBD2. Germline V gives CDR1 SGHRS, CDR2 YFSETQ. Trimming at V came to 4 bases and at J to 6 bases, leaving 10 bases not matched to a gene. The CDR3 covers 16 residues. The CDR3 here is CASSNSLAGGGKTQYF. The CDR3 DNA is TGCGCCAGCAGCAATAGTCTAGCGGGAGGGGGAAAGACCCAGTACTTC.